The 2 T cell receptor beta chains below all came from one sample that was sequenced in a study of blood T cell repertoires in COVID-19. TCRdb keeps only in-frame clones here, not all; method: immunoSEQ multiplex PCR. The sample lists more than 300,000 clones, around 87% occurring once. Material for sequencing was PBMCs or T cells enriched from blood (not recorded which). The origin of the receptors is a man in his forties or fifties in a cohort exposed to, infected with or recovered from COVID-19 (not recorded which).

This clone was counted once. V and J are TRBV24-1 and TRBJ2-2; TRBD1 agrees at 10 bases. Losses at the gene ends were 6 bases for V and 5 bases for J; bases not matched to a gene: 8. CDR3 length: 16 residues. The germline V gene encodes CDR1 KGHDR and CDR2 SFDVKD. CDR3 protein: CATSTDRGRGTGELFF. The CDR3, as DNA: TGTGCCACCAGTACTGACAGGGGGCGCGGTACCGGGGAGCTGTTTTTT.

This chain uses TRBV5-1 with TRBJ2-7; TRBD2 matches at 7 bases. Looked up from germline, CDR1 is SGHRS and CDR2 is YFSETQ. After removal of 0 bases from V and 3 bases from J, the junction contained 0 bases not matched to a gene. The CDR3 runs 13 residues. CDR3 sequence reads: CASSLERDYEQYF. In nucleotides, the CDR3 is TGCGCCAGCAGCTTGGAGCGGGACTACGAGCAGTACTTC. Full variable domain (remainder filled in from reference TRBV5-1 and TRBJ2-7): KAGVTQTPRYLIKTRGQQVTLSCSPISGHRSVSWYQQTPGQGLQFLFEYFSETQRNKGNFPGRFSGRQFSNSRSEMNVSTLELGDSALYLCASSLERDYEQYFGPGTRLTVT.